These 26 T cell receptor beta chains were sequenced from one sample in a study of human T cells and chemical hapten exposure. One entry per CDR3 protein, called by TCRdb with MiXCR from the RACE reads. The sample yields 25,000 to 30,000 distinct CDR3 sequences, around a tenth seen once. Noted time point: patch test 2, 6 weeks after DPC sensitization. Treatment of the sample: therapeutic diphenylcyclopropenone sensitization with weekly scalp DPC. This sample comprised whole blood, obtained in connection with sensitization to the hapten diphenylcyclopropenone (DPC). Receptor source: a man younger than 40 with alopecia areata. Some clones in this sample may be carry-over from other donors' samples.

The table lists this clonotype with many counts. The J gene is TRBJ1-1, the V gene TRBV11-2; no definite D call. Per germline, CDR1 SGHAT and CDR2 FQNNGV. This CDR3 comprises 13 residues. Trimming left V 5 bases short and J 0 bases short, with 7 bases between. The CDR3 region has the DNA TGTGCCAGCAGCGCCGGTATGAACACTGAAGCTTTCTTT. Residues: CASSAGMNTEAFF.

This rearrangement joins TRBV25-1 to TRBJ1-2; TRBD1 aligns across 8 bases. CDR1 and CDR2 from the germline V gene are MGHDK and SYGVNS. The CDR3 extends over 16 amino acids. Losses at the gene ends were 5 bases for V and 0 bases for J; bases not matched to a gene: 8. CDR3 sequence reads: CASSPPGQATNYGYTF. The CDR3 coding sequence is TGTGCCAGCAGTCCGCCGGGACAGGCAACTAACTATGGCTACACCTTC.

There are a few counts of this clonotype. The CDR3 protein is CASLGHANTGELFF. The CDR3 DNA follows: TGCGCCAGCTTGGGACATGCGAACACCGGGGAGCTGTTTTTT. The chain couples TRBV10-1 to TRBJ2-2, with D tentatively TRBD1 (6 bases). This CDR3 is built from 14 residues. Germline lookup yields CDR1 WNHNN and CDR2 SYGVQD (reference sequence). Trimming shortened V by 8 bases and J by 0 bases, and 10 bases separated the two germline ends.

This clonotype was seen more than once but under ten times. The rearrangement uses TRBV15 and TRBJ2-1; 9 bases align to TRBD1. J lost 3 bases, V lost 3 bases, and 12 bases had no gene match. The CDR3 has 18 residues. In germline, CDR1 is LNHNV, CDR2 YYDKDF (reference sequence). Written as DNA, the CDR3 is TGTGCCACCAGCAGTTTCCCCGGGACAGGGACCTACTACAATGAGCAGTTCTTC. It specifies CATSSFPGTGTYYNEQFF.

This clonotype was seen repeatedly, ten times or more. This chain uses TRBV30 with TRBJ2-7, with TRBD1 identical over 7 bases. V shed 2 bases and J 0 bases; nucleotides not matched to a gene: 4. The CDR3 length is 14 residues. Looked up from germline, CDR1 is GTSNPN and CDR2 is SVGIG (reference sequence). The CDR3 nucleotides are TGTGCCTGGAGTCGGGACAGTAGCTCCTACGAGCAGTACTTC. Translating gives CAWSRDSSSYEQYF.

This chain connects TRBV20-1 to TRBJ1-5; TRBD1 is a possible D gene (5 bases). Trimming took 6 bases from V and 5 from J, leaving 20 bases between them. The CDR3 has 15 amino acids. Looked up from germline, CDR1 is DFQATT and CDR2 is SNEGSKA (reference sequence). CDR3 bases: TGCAGTGCACCCAATTCCGGGACCGGCCATCAGCCCCAGCATTTT. Protein: CSAPNSGTGHQPQHF.

This clonotype was detected many times. V and J are TRBV11-2 and TRBJ2-5; 8 nucleotides agree with TRBD1. V was clipped by 6 bases and J by 4 bases; unmatched bases: 19. The V gene's germline CDR1 is SGHAT and CDR2 FQNNGV. The CDR3 has 18 amino acids. CDR3 nucleotide sequence: TGTGCCAGCAGGCTTAGTGTCGACAGGGGAAAGGCCGGAGAGACCCAGTACTTC. This encodes CASRLSVDRGKAGETQYF.

The chain couples TRBV18 to TRBJ2-3; no clear D gene. The V end was cut by 4 bases, the J end by 2 bases, with 10 bases between. CDR3 length equals 14 residues. Germline V gives CDR1 KGHSH, CDR2 LQKENI. CDR3 coding DNA: TGTGCCAGCTCACTAGGGCTCGACACAGATACGCAGTATTTT. The encoded protein is CASSLGLDTDTQYF.

This clonotype appeared many times. This rearrangement joins TRBV6-2 or TRBV6-3 to TRBJ1-5; the D gene is possibly TRBD1 (6 bases). The germline V and J ends were trimmed by 2 bases and 6 bases, with 11 bases remaining between them. This CDR3 is 14 amino acids long. Germline loops: CDR1 MNHEY, CDR2 SVGEGT. The CDR3 loop reads CASSYGGAAQPQHF. The CDR3 region has the DNA TGTGCCAGCAGTTACGGGGGGGCCGCTCAGCCCCAGCATTTT.

There are many counts of this clonotype. The chain combines TRBV14 with TRBJ2-2; the D gene could be TRBD1 or TRBD2 (5 bases each). Germline V CDR1 and CDR2: SGHDN, FVKESK. Trimming shortened V by 4 bases and J by 5 bases, and 17 bases separated the two germline ends. The CDR3 extends over 16 amino acids. Written as DNA, the CDR3 is TGTGCCAGCAGCCCAGCCTCCGGGACGGGGACCGGGGAGCTGTTTTTT. Translated: CASSPASGTGTGELFF.

In this sample, this clonotype turned up many times. The V and J genes are TRBV19 and TRBJ1-5; 9 positions match TRBD1. The germline V gene encodes CDR1 LNHDA and CDR2 SQIVND (reference sequence). The CDR3 runs 17 residues. V was clipped by 3 bases and J by 2 bases; unmatched bases: 8. CDR3 loop: CASSILWTGVGNQPQHF. DNA for the CDR3: TGTGCCAGTAGTATCCTCTGGACAGGGGTTGGCAATCAGCCCCAGCATTTT.

The rearrangement joins TRBV6-2 or TRBV6-3 to TRBJ2-3; 7 nucleotides align to TRBD2. The CDR3 runs to 16 residues. Germline CDR1 MNHEY, CDR2 SVGEGT. The V segment lost 4 bases and the J segment 0 bases; nucleotides outside the gene matches: 7. CDR3 nucleotides: TGTGCCAGCAGTTCCCGGGGAGGGACTAGCACAGATACGCAGTATTTT. As protein: CASSSRGGTSTDTQYF.

The chain's CDR3 is CASSLVVDTEAFF. Written as DNA, the CDR3 is TGCGCCAGCAGCTTGGTTGTGGACACTGAAGCTTTCTTT. This chain uses TRBV5-1 with TRBJ1-1; D not certain. Germline V gene lookup returns CDR1 SGHRS and CDR2 YFSETQ. This CDR3 has 13 residues. Deletions cut 0 bases from V and 3 bases from J, with 6 bases between.

The sample holds many counts of this clonotype. This chain links TRBV30 with TRBJ1-3; D is undetermined. V gave up 0 bases and J gave up 4 bases, with 1 base separating them. This CDR3 is built from 11 residues. The germline CDR1 and CDR2 sequences are GTSNPN and SVGIG (reference sequence). CDR3 sequence: CAWSVGNTIYF. For the CDR3, the DNA is TGTGCCTGGAGTGTAGGAAACACCATATATTTT.

This clonotype showed up many times. The chain carries TRBV11-3 and TRBJ2-1; the D gene could be TRBD1 or TRBD2 (6 bases each). Germline CDR1 SGHNT, CDR2 YENEEA. V lost 0 bases, J lost 6 bases, and 15 bases lay in between. The CDR3 has 16 residues. The CDR3 DNA reads TGTGCCAGCAGCTTAGATATAGCGGCAGGGGTCAATGAGCAGTTCTTC. It translates to CASSLDIAAGVNEQFF.

The chain has TRBV18 and TRBJ2-5; 7 bases line up with TRBD1. The V segment lost 4 bases and the J segment 0 bases; nucleotides outside the gene matches: 2. The CDR3 has 14 amino acids. The V gene's germline CDR1 is KGHSH and CDR2 LQKENI. DNA of the CDR3: TGTGCCAGCTCACTAACAGGGGACCAAGAGACCCAGTACTTC. Protein: CASSLTGDQETQYF. Based on the CDR3 plus reference TRBV18 and TRBJ2-5, the full variable domain is NAGVMQNPRHLVRRRGQEARLRCSPMKGHSHVYWYRQLPEEGLKFMVYLQKENIIDESGMPKERFSAEFPKEGPSILRIQQVVRGDSAAYFCASSLTGDQETQYFGPGTRLLVL.

Only a few counts were recorded for this clonotype. The J gene is TRBJ2-3, the V gene TRBV7-2; D is uncertain. Deletions cut 2 bases from V and 10 bases from J, with 22 bases between. Germline CDR1 SGHTA, CDR2 FQGNSA. This CDR3 is 16 amino acids long. CDR3 DNA: TGTGCCAGCAGCTTATGGCCAGACACCTCGTTTGGCGCGCAGTATTTT. Translation gives CASSLWPDTSFGAQYF.

The V gene is TRBV20-1, the J gene TRBJ1-5; no clear D gene. V gave up 6 bases and J gave up 3 bases, with 9 bases separating them. This CDR3 has 12 amino acids. The germline V gene encodes CDR1 DFQATT and CDR2 SNEGSKA (reference sequence). The CDR3 coding sequence is TGCAGTGCGCACAGAGTCAATCAGCCCCAGCATTTT. Translation: CSAHRVNQPQHF.

The sample holds a few counts of this clonotype. V is TRBV20-1 and J is TRBJ1-3; 7 nucleotides agree with TRBD1. The CDR3 extends over 15 amino acids. The V gene end was trimmed by 0 bases and the J gene end by 4 bases; junction bases not matched to a gene: 6. In germline, CDR1 is DFQATT, CDR2 SNEGSKA (reference sequence). The CDR3 DNA reads as TGCAGTGCTAGAGACCCCACAGGGGAAGGAAACACCATATATTTT. Residues: CSARDPTGEGNTIYF.

This clonotype was picked up a small number of times. The rearrangement uses TRBV7-6 and TRBJ1-6; D perhaps matches TRBD1 (5 bases). The ends were cut back, 5 bases at V and 7 bases at J, with 9 bases in the middle. The CDR3 loop spans 13 amino acids. CDR1 and CDR2 (germline): SGHVS, FNYEAQ. The CDR3 DNA follows: TGTGCCAGCAGCCGAGGGGACAATTCACCCCTCCACTTT. Translating it yields CASSRGDNSPLHF.

This clonotype was picked up many times. The genes are TRBV21-1 and TRBJ2-3. TRBV21-1 is an annotated pseudogene. This CDR3 is built from 12 residues. CDR3 in amino acids: CASSKVADTQYF. CDR3 sequence (DNA): TGTGCCAGCAGCAAAGTCGCAGATACGCAGTATTTT.

This clonotype was detected ten times or more. In nucleotides, the CDR3 is TGTGCCAGCAGCCTTACAGGTTCGGGTGGCTACACCTTC. This translates into CASSLTGSGGYTF. This chain joins TRBV3-1 and TRBJ1-2; tentative D call: TRBD1 (5 bases). CDR3 length: 13 residues. The germline V and J ends were trimmed by 4 bases and 7 bases, with 13 bases remaining between them. In germline, CDR1 is LGHDT, CDR2 YNNKEL (reference sequence).

This clonotype was counted between two and nine times. V gene TRBV20-1 combines with J gene TRBJ1-5; D not certain. Trimming cost V 3 bases and J 5 bases, with 11 bases left between them. The CDR3 runs 13 residues. The V gene's germline CDR1 is DFQATT and CDR2 SNEGSKA (reference sequence). The CDR3 sequence is CSARGKEHQPQHF. Written as DNA, the CDR3 is TGCAGTGCTAGGGGGAAAGAACATCAGCCCCAGCATTTT.

This clonotype was detected many times. The gene calls are TRBV5-1 and TRBJ2-7, with a possible D match to TRBD2 (5 bases). The germline V and J ends were trimmed by 7 bases and 0 bases, with 14 bases remaining between them. CDR3 size: 14 residues. Germline V gene data show CDR1 as SGHRS and CDR2 as YFSETQ. CDR3 region: CASHEEGYSYEQYF. As DNA, the CDR3 is TGCGCCAGCCATGAAGAGGGCTACTCCTACGAGCAGTACTTC.

In regard to this clonotype: This may be a read error, as it is one base from a much larger clone. The chain is built from TRBV11-2 and TRBJ1-1; the D is unclear. The CDR3 loop spans 14 amino acids. CDR1 is SGHAT, CDR2 FQNNGV, per germline. The CDR3 protein is CVSSLSSPGTEAFF. The CDR3 DNA sequence: TGTGTCAGCAGCTTAAGTTCCCCGGGCACTGAAGCTTTCTTT.

This clonotype has at least ten counts. Here the CDR3 reads CASSLAGLTGELFF. The CDR3 DNA reads as TGTGCCAGCAGCTTAGCAGGTCTGACCGGGGAGCTGTTTTTT. The V call is TRBV7-9, the J call TRBJ2-2; the D is unclear. This CDR3 is 14 amino acids long. Germline V gives CDR1 SEHNR, CDR2 FQNEAQ (reference sequence). V lost 0 bases, J lost 5 bases, and 7 bases lay in between.